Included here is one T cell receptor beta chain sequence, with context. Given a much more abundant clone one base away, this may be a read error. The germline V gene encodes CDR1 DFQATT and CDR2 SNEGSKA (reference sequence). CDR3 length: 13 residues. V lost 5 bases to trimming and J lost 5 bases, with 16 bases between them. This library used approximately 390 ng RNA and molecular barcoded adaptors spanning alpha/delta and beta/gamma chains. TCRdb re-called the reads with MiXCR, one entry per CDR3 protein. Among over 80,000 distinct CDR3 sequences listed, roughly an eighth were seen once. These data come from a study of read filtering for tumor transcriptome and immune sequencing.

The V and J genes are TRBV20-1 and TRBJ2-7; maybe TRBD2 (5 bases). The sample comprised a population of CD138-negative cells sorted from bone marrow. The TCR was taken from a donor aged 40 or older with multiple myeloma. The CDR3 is CSAGPVSVHEQYF. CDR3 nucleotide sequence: TGCAGTGCTGGACCCGTTAGCGTGCACGAGCAGTACTTC.